These 23 T cell receptor beta chains came from one sample sequenced in a study of cytomegalovirus exposure and HLA in healthy donors. Vbeta (60) and Jbeta (13) primers were used in the PCR. Sequencing was performed with immunoSEQ multiplex PCR; in TCRdb, only in-frame clones are kept and a portion is missing. The sample lists over 150,000 clones; about 84% were seen once. The sequencing input was PBMCs. The receptors were gathered from a woman aged 35 to 49 in good health and CMV-seropositive.

This chain connects TRBV30 to TRBJ2-6; no firm D call. There are 14 residues in the CDR3. V gave up 2 bases and J gave up 0 bases, with 5 bases separating them. CDR1 is GTSNPN and CDR2 is SVGIG in the germline V gene (reference sequence). The DNA for the CDR3 is TGTGCCTGGAGTTGGAGCTCTGGGGCCAACGTCCTGACTTTC. This translates into CAWSWSSGANVLTF.

The V call is TRBV7-2, the J call TRBJ2-5; D is ambiguous. V shed 1 base and J shed 5 bases, with 11 bases lying between them. The length of the CDR3 is 14 residues. Germline lookup yields CDR1 SGHTA and CDR2 FQGNSA. The CDR3 sequence: CASSLDPFRETQYF. As DNA, the CDR3 is TGTGCCAGCAGCTTAGATCCCTTTCGGGAGACCCAGTACTTC. Based on the CDR3 plus reference TRBV7-2 and TRBJ2-5, the full variable domain is GAGVSQSPSNKVTEKGKDVELRCDPISGHTALYWYRQSLGQGLEFLIYFQGNSAPDKSGLPSDRFSAERTGGSVSTLTIQRTQQEDSAVYLCASSLDPFRETQYFGPGTRLLVL.

The chain employs TRBV29-1 and TRBJ2-7, with TRBD2 identical over 10 bases. From germline, CDR1 is SQVTM and CDR2 ANQGSEA. After removal of 5 bases from V and 7 bases from J, the junction contained 5 bases not matched to a gene. The CDR3 length is 12 residues. DNA of the CDR3: TGCAGCGTTCTAGCGGGAGTCGGAGAGCAGTACTTC. Protein: CSVLAGVGEQYF.

The rearrangement uses TRBV7-2 and TRBJ1-4; D ambiguous. This CDR3 spans 16 amino acids. The germline V and J ends were trimmed by 5 bases and 4 bases, with 17 bases remaining between them. The germline V gene encodes CDR1 SGHTA and CDR2 FQGNSA. In DNA form, the CDR3 reads TGTGCCAGCAGCCGACTCTCGAAGCTATTTAATGAAAAACTGTTTTTT. It is translated as CASSRLSKLFNEKLFF. The full variable domain, with the rest looked up from reference TRBV7-2 and TRBJ1-4, is GAGVSQSPSNKVTEKGKDVELRCDPISGHTALYWYRQSLGQGLEFLIYFQGNSAPDKSGLPSDRFSAERTGGSVSTLTIQRTQQEDSAVYLCASSRLSKLFNEKLFFGSGTQLSVL.

This chain joins TRBV7-9 and TRBJ1-3, with TRBD1 matching over 10 bases. The CDR3 is 15 amino acids. Germline loops: CDR1 SEHNR, CDR2 FQNEAQ (reference sequence). V was pared by 4 bases and J by 3 bases, with 3 bases of the junction left unmatched. The CDR3 bases are TGTGCCAGCAGCTCGACAGGGGGCTTTGGAAACACCATATATTTT. It translates to CASSSTGGFGNTIYF.

The J gene is TRBJ2-7, the V gene TRBV11-2; D might be TRBD1 (6 bases). The germline CDR1 and CDR2 sequences are SGHAT and FQNNGV. Trimming removed 6 bases from V and 3 bases from J, with 9 bases in between. The CDR3 covers 12 residues. The CDR3 DNA reads as TGTGCCAGCAGGGGGGCAAACTACGAGCAGTACTTC. It encodes CASRGANYEQYF.

This chain links TRBV4-1 with TRBJ2-7, with TRBD1 as a possible D gene (6 bases). V lost 0 bases and J 2 bases, leaving 14 bases between the germline ends. The CDR3 totals 16 residues. Per germline, CDR1 MGHRA and CDR2 YSYEKL. The CDR3, as DNA: TGCGCCAGCAGCCAAGAAGAGGCAGGGGACGCCTACGAGCAGTACTTC. Translation: CASSQEEAGDAYEQYF.

The rearrangement joins TRBV10-3 to TRBJ1-1, with D uncertain. V gave up 0 bases and J gave up 7 bases, with 9 bases separating them. The CDR3 is 13 amino acids. The germline gives CDR1 ENHRY, CDR2 SYGVKD. The CDR3 spells CAISESGGNEAFF. The DNA for the CDR3 is TGTGCCATCAGTGAGTCGGGAGGGAATGAAGCTTTCTTT.

This chain links TRBV27 with TRBJ1-1, with D perhaps TRBD1 (5 bases). V shed 5 bases and J shed 3 bases, with 19 bases lying between them. The germline CDR1 and CDR2 sequences are MNHEY and SMNVEV (reference sequence). The CDR3 contains 16 residues. The CDR3, as DNA: TGTGCCAGCAGTCTCCATGGGGGGACTTCGGACACTGAAGCTTTCTTT. It codes for CASSLHGGTSDTEAFF.

This clone was recorded only once. The chain couples TRBV28 to TRBJ1-6, with D unclear. The CDR3 covers 14 residues. Germline values: CDR1 MDHEN, CDR2 SYDVKM. With 3 bases removed from V and 7 bases from J, the gap between germline ends came to 10 bases. In DNA form, the CDR3 reads TGTGCCAGCAGTTTTTTACTGAGCAATTCACCCCTCCACTTT. Protein: CASSFLLSNSPLHF.

The CDR3 nucleotides are TGTGCCAGCAGTGAGGGACATTCGAGCAATCAGCCCCAGCATTTT. Its protein is CASSEGHSSNQPQHF. This chain connects TRBV6-1 to TRBJ1-5; perhaps TRBD1 as D (6 bases). The CDR3 is 15 amino acids. Trimming took off 3 bases at V and 1 base at J, with 10 bases between the two ends. In germline, CDR1 is MNHNS, CDR2 SASEGT.

The CDR3, as DNA: TGCGCCAGCAGCTTAGGAGGGGGCACCAACACCGGGGAGCTGTTTTTT. The encoded protein is CASSLGGGTNTGELFF. The V call is TRBV5-1, the J call TRBJ2-2; TRBD1 is a possible D gene (7 bases). The CDR3 is 16 residues long. Germline assignment: CDR1 SGHRS and CDR2 YFSETQ. V was pared by 2 bases and J by 2 bases, with 13 bases between.

The V gene is TRBV6-1, the J gene TRBJ2-7, with 8 nucleotides matching TRBD1. This CDR3 comprises 15 residues. Germline V lookup: CDR1 MNHNS, CDR2 SASEGT. V shed 4 bases and J 4 bases; nucleotides not matched to a gene: 9. The CDR3 DNA reads as TGTGCCAGCAGTGTCAGTGGGCAGGGGGCTTACGAGCAGTACTTC. This gives the protein CASSVSGQGAYEQYF.

Comments on this clone: The same CDR3 can be traced to other DNA sequences in this sample. The CDR3 loop is CASSLGQGGFYEQYF. The CDR3 coding sequence is TGTGCCAGCAGCTTGGGACAGGGGGGTTTCTACGAGCAGTACTTC. This sequence joins TRBV11-2 and TRBJ2-7; 11 bases are a match to TRBD1. The CDR3 is 15 amino acids. V shed 3 bases and J 3 bases; nucleotides not matched to a gene: 4. Per germline, CDR1 SGHAT and CDR2 FQNNGV. Together with reference TRBV11-2 and TRBJ2-7, the CDR3 gives the full variable domain: EAGVAQSPRYKIIEKRQSVAFWCNPISGHATLYWYQQILGQGPKLLIQFQNNGVVDDSQLPKDRFSAERLKGVDSTLKIQPAKLEDSAVYLCASSLGQGGFYEQYFGPGTRLTVT.

CDR3 residues: CASNPGTAYEQYF. As DNA, the CDR3 is TGTGCCAGCAACCCCGGGACAGCCTACGAGCAGTACTTC. V is TRBV2 and J is TRBJ2-7; 7 positions agree with TRBD1. V lost 7 bases, J lost 2 bases, and 5 bases stayed unmatched. The germline CDR1 and CDR2 sequences are SNHLY and FYNNEI. The CDR3 length is 13 residues.

The CDR3 protein is CASSFRDRNEQFF. The DNA of the CDR3 is TGTGCCAGCAGCTTCCGGGATAGGAATGAGCAGTTCTTC. V is TRBV7-9 and J is TRBJ2-1; possibly TRBD2 for D (5 bases). The V and J ends lost 3 bases and 7 bases respectively, with 10 bases between them. Germline V gene lookup returns CDR1 SEHNR and CDR2 FQNEAQ (reference sequence). The CDR3 runs 13 residues. The full variable domain, rest sourced from reference TRBV7-9 and TRBJ2-1, is DTGVSQNPRHKITKRGQNVTFRCDPISEHNRLYWYRQTLGQGPEFLTYFQNEAQLEKSRLLSDRFSAERPKGSFSTLEIQRTEQGDSAMYLCASSFRDRNEQFFGPGTRLTVL.

The gene calls are TRBV27 and TRBJ2-6; possible D gene TRBD1, 6 bases. This CDR3 spans 17 amino acids. Germline V lookup: CDR1 MNHEY, CDR2 SMNVEV (reference sequence). With 8 bases removed from V and 0 bases from J, the gap between germline ends came to 17 bases. CDR3 residues: CASAPLTGPSGANVLTF. The CDR3, as DNA: TGTGCCAGCGCTCCCCTGACAGGCCCCTCTGGGGCCAACGTCCTGACTTTC.

The genes are TRBV30 and TRBJ1-6, with 9 bases identical to TRBD1. V was pared by 4 bases and J by 8 bases, with 6 bases of the junction left unmatched. Per germline, CDR1 GTSNPN and CDR2 SVGIG (reference sequence). This CDR3 comprises 14 residues. CDR3 protein: CAWTFRDRDSPLHF. In DNA form, the CDR3 reads TGTGCCTGGACTTTCCGGGACAGGGATTCACCCCTCCACTTT.

The chain recombines TRBV28 with TRBJ2-6; no firm D call. Germline CDR1 reads MDHEN; CDR2 reads SYDVKM. The CDR3 is 18 residues long. V dropped 6 bases and J dropped 0 bases, with 18 bases sitting between them. Written as DNA, the CDR3 is TGTGCCAGCAGCTCTTGGTTTTTGAGAGGCTCTGGGGCCAACGTCCTGACTTTC. Residues: CASSSWFLRGSGANVLTF.

The CDR3 sequence is CASETGASTDTQYF. CDR3 in DNA: TGTGCCAGTGAGACAGGTGCTAGCACAGATACGCAGTATTTT. The chain recombines TRBV6-1 with TRBJ2-3, with a possible D match to TRBD1 (6 bases). V was trimmed by 9 bases and J by 0 bases, leaving 13 bases between them. Germline V gene lookup returns CDR1 MNHNS and CDR2 SASEGT. This CDR3 spans 14 amino acids.

This clone was seen only once. The rearrangement joins TRBV6-6 to TRBJ2-5, with D possibly TRBD1 on 5 matching bases. V lost 2 bases, J lost 2 bases, and 15 bases lay in between. The CDR3 has 16 amino acids. CDR1 and CDR2 (germline): MNHNY, SVGAGI (reference sequence). CDR3 sequence reads: CASSYMGFTGQETQYF. DNA for the CDR3: TGTGCCAGCAGTTACATGGGCTTCACAGGACAAGAGACCCAGTACTTC.

This chain connects TRBV28 to TRBJ1-5; TRBD1 matches at 9 bases. Germline trimming cut 6 bases from V and 4 bases from J; bases unmatched to any gene: 7. This CDR3 is 15 amino acids long. The V gene's germline CDR1 is MDHEN and CDR2 SYDVKM. The CDR3 spells CASREIGQGNQPQHF. In nucleotides, the CDR3 is TGTGCCAGCAGAGAAATCGGACAGGGGAATCAGCCCCAGCATTTT.

This chain links TRBV9 with TRBJ1-4; 9 nucleotides align to TRBD1. V dropped 3 bases and J dropped 8; count of bases not matched to a gene: 5. This CDR3 has 14 residues. Germline V gene sequence: CDR1 SGDLS, CDR2 YYNGEE. CDR3 sequence (DNA): TGTGCCAGCAGCGGCACAGGGGGCAACGAAAAACTGTTTTTT. This gives the protein CASSGTGGNEKLFF.